This T cell receptor beta chain was captured in a study of CD8 T cells in ankylosing spondylitis. The V and J ends lost 5 bases and 5 bases respectively, with 21 bases between them. Germline CDR1 is MNHEY and CDR2 is SMNVEV (reference sequence). This CDR3 region has 16 residues. This clonotype was seen only a few times. The antigen is not known. MiXCR, run by TCRdb on the 5' RACE reads, gives a single entry per CDR3 protein. The table shows fewer than 250,000 distinct CDR3 sequences, with 15% to 20% occurring only once. Overall study findings and caveats: Blood of patients with ankylosing spondylitis appeared to be characterized by a TCR beta motif of several highly homologous variants.

Sequencing was done on a sample of blood, either unsorted or a sorted T cell fraction (not recorded which). The TCR originated in a male donor with ankylosing spondylitis. J is TRBJ2-5 and V is TRBV27; perhaps TRBD1 as D (7 bases). CDR3 bases: TGTGCCAGCAGTCCATTAGCGGTACAGGGGCCGGAGACCCAGTACTTC. Translation gives CASSPLAVQGPETQYF.